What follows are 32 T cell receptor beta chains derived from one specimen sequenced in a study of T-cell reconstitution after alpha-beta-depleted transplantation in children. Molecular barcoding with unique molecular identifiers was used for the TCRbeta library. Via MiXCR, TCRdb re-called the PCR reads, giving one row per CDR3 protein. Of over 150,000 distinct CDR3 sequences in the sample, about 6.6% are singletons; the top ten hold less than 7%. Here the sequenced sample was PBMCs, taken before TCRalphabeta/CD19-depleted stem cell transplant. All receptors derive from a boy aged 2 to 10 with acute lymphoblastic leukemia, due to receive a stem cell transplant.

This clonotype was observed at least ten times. CDR3 coding DNA: TGTGCCAGCAGCTCCGCAGGGAAGGGGAACACCGGGGAGCTGTTTTTT. Residues: CASSSAGKGNTGELFF. The chain couples TRBV7-2 to TRBJ2-2, with D possibly TRBD1 on 5 matching bases. CDR1 SGHTA and CDR2 FQGNSA come from the germline V gene. V was shortened by 4 bases and J by 1 base, with 13 bases between the two germline ends. The CDR3 runs 16 residues.

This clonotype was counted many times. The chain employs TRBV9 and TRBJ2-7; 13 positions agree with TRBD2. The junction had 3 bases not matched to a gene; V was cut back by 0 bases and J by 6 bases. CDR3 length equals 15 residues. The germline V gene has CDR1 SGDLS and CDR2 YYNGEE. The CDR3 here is CASSVGTSGSSEQYF. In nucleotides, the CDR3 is TGTGCCAGCAGCGTAGGGACTAGCGGGAGTTCCGAGCAGTACTTC.

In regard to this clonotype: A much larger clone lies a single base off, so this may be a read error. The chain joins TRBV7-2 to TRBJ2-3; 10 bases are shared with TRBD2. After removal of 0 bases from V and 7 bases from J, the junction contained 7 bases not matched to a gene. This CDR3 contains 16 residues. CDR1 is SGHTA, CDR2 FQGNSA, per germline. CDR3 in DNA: TGTGCCAGCAGCTTAGCGCTAGCGGGGGATGCGTATACGCAGTATTTT. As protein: CASSLALAGDAYTQYF.

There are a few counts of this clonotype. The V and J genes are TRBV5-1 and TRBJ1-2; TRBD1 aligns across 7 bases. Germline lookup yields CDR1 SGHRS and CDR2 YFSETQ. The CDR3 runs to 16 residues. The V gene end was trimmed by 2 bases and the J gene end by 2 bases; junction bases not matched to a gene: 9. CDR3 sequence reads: CASSLTSGTANYGYTF. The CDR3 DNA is TGCGCCAGCAGCTTAACCTCCGGGACAGCCAACTATGGCTACACCTTC. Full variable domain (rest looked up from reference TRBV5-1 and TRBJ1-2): KAGVTQTPRYLIKTRGQQVTLSCSPISGHRSVSWYQQTPGQGLQFLFEYFSETQRNKGNFPGRFSGRQFSNSRSEMNVSTLELGDSALYLCASSLTSGTANYGYTFGSGTRLTVV.

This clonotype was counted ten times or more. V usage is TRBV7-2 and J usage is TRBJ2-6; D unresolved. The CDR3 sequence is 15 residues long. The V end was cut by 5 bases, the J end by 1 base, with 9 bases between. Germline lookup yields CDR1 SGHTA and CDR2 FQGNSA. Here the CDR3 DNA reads TGTGCCAGCAGCATCGGACGGTCTGGGGCCAACGTCCTGACTTTC. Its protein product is CASSIGRSGANVLTF. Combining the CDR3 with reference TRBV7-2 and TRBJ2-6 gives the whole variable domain GAGVSQSPSNKVTEKGKDVELRCDPISGHTALYWYRQSLGQGLEFLIYFQGNSAPDKSGLPSDRFSAERTGGSVSTLTIQRTQQEDSAVYLCASSIGRSGANVLTFGAGSRLTVL.

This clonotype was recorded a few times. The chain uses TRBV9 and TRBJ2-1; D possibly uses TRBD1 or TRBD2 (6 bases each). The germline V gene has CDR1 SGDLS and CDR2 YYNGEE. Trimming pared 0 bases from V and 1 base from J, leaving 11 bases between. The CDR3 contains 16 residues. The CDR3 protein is CASSVEEGGSYNEQFF. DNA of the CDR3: TGTGCCAGCAGCGTAGAAGAGGGGGGATCCTACAATGAGCAGTTCTTC.

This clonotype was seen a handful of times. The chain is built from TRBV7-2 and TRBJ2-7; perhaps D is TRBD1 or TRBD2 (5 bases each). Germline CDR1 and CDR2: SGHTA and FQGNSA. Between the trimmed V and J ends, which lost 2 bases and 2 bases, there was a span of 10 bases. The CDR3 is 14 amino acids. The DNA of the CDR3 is TGTGCCAGCAGCTTAAGACGGGGCCCCTACGAGCAGTACTTC. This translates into CASSLRRGPYEQYF.

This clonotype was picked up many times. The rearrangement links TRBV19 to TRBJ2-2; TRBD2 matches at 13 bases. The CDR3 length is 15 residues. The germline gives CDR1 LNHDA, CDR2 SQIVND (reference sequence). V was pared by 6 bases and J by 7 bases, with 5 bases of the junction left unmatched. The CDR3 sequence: CASSSGLAGFGELFF. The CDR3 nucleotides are TGTGCCAGTAGCTCGGGACTAGCGGGGTTCGGGGAGCTGTTTTTT.

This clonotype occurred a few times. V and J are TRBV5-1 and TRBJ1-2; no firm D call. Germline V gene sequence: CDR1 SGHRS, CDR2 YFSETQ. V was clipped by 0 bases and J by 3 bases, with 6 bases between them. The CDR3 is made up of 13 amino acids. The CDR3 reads CASSLVPDYGYTF. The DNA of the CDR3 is TGCGCCAGCAGCTTGGTACCTGACTATGGCTACACCTTC.

The CDR3 sequence is CASRVNRDGIYEQYF. In DNA, the CDR3 is TGTGCCAGCAGGGTTAACCGGGACGGTATCTACGAGCAGTACTTC. The chain combines TRBV7-2 with TRBJ2-7; tentatively, D is TRBD1 or TRBD2 (5 bases each). V lost 6 bases and J 3 bases, leaving 18 bases between the germline ends. The CDR3 length is 15 residues. CDR1 SGHTA and CDR2 FQGNSA come from the germline V gene.

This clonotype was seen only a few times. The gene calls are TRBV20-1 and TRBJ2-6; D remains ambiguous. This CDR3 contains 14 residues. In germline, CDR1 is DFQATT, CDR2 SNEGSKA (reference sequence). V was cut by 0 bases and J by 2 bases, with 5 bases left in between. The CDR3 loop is CSAREGTGANVLTF. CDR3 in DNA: TGCAGTGCTAGAGAAGGGACTGGGGCCAACGTCCTGACTTTC.

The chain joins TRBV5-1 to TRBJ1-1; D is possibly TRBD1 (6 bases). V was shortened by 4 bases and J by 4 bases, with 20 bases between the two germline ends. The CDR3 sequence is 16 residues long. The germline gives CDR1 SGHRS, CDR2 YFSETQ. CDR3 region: CASSHYLPGAGTEAFF. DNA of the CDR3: TGCGCCAGCAGCCACTACCTCCCGGGGGCCGGCACTGAAGCTTTCTTT.

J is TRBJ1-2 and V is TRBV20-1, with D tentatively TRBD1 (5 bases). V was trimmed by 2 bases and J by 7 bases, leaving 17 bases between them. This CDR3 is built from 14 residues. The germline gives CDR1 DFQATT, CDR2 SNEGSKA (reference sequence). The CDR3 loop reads CSARPQGRVSGYTF. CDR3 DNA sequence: TGCAGTGCTAGACCTCAGGGCCGAGTATCTGGCTACACCTTC.

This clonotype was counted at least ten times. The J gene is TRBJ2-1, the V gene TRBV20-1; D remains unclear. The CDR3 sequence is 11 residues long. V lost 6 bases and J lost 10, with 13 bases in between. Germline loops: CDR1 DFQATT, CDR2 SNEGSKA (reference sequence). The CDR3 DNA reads TGCAGTGCCCCACAGAGCATAGAGCAGTTCTTC. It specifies CSAPQSIEQFF.

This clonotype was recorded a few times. The CDR3 nucleotides are TGTGCCAGCAGTCGACAGGGCCATGAGCAGTTCTTC. Protein: CASSRQGHEQFF. V and J are TRBV6-2 or TRBV6-3 and TRBJ2-1, with 7 positions matching TRBD1. Germline V gene sequence: CDR1 MNHEY, CDR2 SVGEGT. This CDR3 is 12 amino acids long. V trimming: 5 bases; J trimming: 8 bases; junction bases outside the gene matches: 3.

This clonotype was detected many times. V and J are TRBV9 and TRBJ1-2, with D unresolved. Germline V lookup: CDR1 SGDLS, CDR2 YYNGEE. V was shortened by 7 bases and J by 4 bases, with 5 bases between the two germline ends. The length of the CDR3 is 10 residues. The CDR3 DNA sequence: TGTGCCAGCGCAAGCTATGGCTACACCTTC. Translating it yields CASASYGYTF.

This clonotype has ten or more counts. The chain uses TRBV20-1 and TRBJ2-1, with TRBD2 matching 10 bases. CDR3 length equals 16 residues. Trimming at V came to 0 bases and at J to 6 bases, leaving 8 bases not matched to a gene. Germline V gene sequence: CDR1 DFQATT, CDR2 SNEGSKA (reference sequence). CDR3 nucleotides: TGCAGTGCTAGAGATTCGAGGCTAGCGGGAGTCAATGAGCAGTTCTTC. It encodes CSARDSRLAGVNEQFF.

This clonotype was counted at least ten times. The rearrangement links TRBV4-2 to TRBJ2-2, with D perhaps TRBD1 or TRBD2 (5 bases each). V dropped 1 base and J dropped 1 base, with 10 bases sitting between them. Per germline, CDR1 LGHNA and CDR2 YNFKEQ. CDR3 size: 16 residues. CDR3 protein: CASSQVSRGNTGELFF. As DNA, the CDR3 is TGTGCCAGCAGCCAAGTTTCGAGGGGGAACACCGGGGAGCTGTTTTTT.

The CDR3 protein is CATSDRGGGADTQYF. In nucleotides, the CDR3 is TGTGCCACCAGTGATCGCGGGGGGGGCGCAGATACGCAGTATTTT. The chain has TRBV24-1 and TRBJ2-3; 9 bases are a match to TRBD2. With V trimmed by 3 bases and J by 4 bases, 4 bases remained unmatched. Germline CDR1 KGHDR, CDR2 SFDVKD. CDR3 size: 15 residues.

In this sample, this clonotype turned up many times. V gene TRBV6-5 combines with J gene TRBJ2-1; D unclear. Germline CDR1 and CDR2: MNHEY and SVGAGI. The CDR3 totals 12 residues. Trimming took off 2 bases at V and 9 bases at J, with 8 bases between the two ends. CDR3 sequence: CASSYLTGEQFF. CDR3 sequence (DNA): TGTGCCAGCAGTTACCTGACGGGTGAGCAGTTCTTC.

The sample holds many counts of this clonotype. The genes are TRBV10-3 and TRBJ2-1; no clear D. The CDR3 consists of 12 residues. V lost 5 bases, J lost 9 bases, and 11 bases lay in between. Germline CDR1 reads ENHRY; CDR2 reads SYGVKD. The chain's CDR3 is CAISTEWGEQFF. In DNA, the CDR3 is TGTGCCATCAGTACCGAGTGGGGTGAGCAGTTCTTC.

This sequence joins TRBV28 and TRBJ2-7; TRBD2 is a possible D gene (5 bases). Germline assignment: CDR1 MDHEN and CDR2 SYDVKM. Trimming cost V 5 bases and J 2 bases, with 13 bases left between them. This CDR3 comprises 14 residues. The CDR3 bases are TGTGCCAGCAGTCCCCCTAGCACCGCCTACGAGCAGTACTTC. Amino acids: CASSPPSTAYEQYF.

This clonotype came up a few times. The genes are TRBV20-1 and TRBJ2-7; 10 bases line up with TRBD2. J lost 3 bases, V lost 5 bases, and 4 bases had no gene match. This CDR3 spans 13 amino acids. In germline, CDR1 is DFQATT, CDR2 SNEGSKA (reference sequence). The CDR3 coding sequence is TGCAGTGCTCCCGGGACTAGCGACTACGAGCAGTACTTC. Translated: CSAPGTSDYEQYF.

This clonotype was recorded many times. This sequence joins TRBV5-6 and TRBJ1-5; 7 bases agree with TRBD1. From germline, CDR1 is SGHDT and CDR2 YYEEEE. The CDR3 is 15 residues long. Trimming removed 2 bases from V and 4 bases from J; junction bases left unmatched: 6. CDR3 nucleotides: TGTGCCAGCAGCTTCGGACAGGACCCAAATCAGCCCCAGCATTTT. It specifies CASSFGQDPNQPQHF.

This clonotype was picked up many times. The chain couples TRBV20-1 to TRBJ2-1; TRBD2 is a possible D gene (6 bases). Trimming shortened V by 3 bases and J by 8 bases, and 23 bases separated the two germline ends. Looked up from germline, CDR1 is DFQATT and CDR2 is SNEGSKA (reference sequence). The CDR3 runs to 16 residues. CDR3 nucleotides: TGCAGTGCTAGCCCCGGGGATGCGGGATTAGGGGATGAGCAGTTCTTC. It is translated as CSASPGDAGLGDEQFF.

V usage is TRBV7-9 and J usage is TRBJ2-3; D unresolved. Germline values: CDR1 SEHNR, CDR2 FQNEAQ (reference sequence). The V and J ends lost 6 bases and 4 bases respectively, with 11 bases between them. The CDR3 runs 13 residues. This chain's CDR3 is CASSSTASDTQYF. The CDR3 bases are TGTGCCAGCAGTTCCACCGCCTCAGATACGCAGTATTTT.

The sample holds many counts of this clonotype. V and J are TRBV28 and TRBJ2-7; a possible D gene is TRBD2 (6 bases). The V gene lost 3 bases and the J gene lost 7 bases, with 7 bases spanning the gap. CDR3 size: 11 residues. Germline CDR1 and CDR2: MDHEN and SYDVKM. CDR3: CASSLGREQYF. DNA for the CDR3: TGTGCCAGCAGTTTGGGGAGGGAGCAGTACTTC.

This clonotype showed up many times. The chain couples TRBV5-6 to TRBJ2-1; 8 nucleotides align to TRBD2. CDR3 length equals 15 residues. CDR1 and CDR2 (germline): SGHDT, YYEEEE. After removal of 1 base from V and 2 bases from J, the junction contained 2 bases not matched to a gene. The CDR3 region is CASSLRRGAYNEQFF. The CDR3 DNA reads TGTGCCAGCAGCTTGAGGCGGGGGGCCTACAATGAGCAGTTCTTC. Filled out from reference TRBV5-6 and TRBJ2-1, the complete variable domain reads DAGVTQSPTHLIKTRGQQVTLRCSPKSGHDTVSWYQQALGQGPQFIFQYYEEEERQRGNFPDRFSGHQFPNYSSELNVNALLLGDSALYLCASSLRRGAYNEQFFGPGTRLTVL.

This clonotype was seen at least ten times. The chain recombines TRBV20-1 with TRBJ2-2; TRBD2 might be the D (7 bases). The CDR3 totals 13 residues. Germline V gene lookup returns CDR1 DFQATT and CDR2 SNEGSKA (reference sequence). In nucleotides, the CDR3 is TGCGTCACCGGGGGGCGGGACACCGGGGAGCTGTTTTTT. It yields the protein CVTGGRDTGELFF.

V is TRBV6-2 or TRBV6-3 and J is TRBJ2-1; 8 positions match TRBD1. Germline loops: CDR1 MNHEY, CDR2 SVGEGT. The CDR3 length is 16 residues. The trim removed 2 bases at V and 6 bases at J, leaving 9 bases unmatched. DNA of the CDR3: TGTGCCAGCAGTTACCGTGGGACAGGAAAATCCAATGAGCAGTTCTTC. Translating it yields CASSYRGTGKSNEQFF.

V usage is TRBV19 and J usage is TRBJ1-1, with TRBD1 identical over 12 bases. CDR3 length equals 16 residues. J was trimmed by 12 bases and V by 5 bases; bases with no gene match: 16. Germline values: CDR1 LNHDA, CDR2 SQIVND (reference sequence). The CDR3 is CASSYSGQGAREETFF. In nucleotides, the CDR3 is TGTGCCAGTAGTTATTCGGGACAGGGGGCTCGAGAGGAAACTTTCTTT.

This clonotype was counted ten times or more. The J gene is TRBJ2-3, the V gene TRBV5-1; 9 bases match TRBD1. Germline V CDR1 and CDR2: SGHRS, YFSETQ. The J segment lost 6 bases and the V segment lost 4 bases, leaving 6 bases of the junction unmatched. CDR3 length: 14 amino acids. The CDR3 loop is CASSPPTGGDTQYF. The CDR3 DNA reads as TGCGCCAGCAGCCCACCGACAGGGGGGGATACGCAGTATTTT. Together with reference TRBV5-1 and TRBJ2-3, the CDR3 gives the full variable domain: KAGVTQTPRYLIKTRGQQVTLSCSPISGHRSVSWYQQTPGQGLQFLFEYFSETQRNKGNFPGRFSGRQFSNSRSEMNVSTLELGDSALYLCASSPPTGGDTQYFGPGTRLTVL.